One sample yielded the 31 T cell receptor beta chains listed below, sequenced in a study of response to subunit inactivated influenza vaccine. TCRdb analysed the RT-PCR reads with MiXCR anew, one entry per CDR3 protein. The sample includes roughly 700,000 distinct CDR3 sequences, about 15% of them seen just once. The sequencing used PBMCs from blood, collected around 14 days before vaccination. The receptors here all came from a man aged 45-65 years who received an inactivated influenza vaccine.

The J gene is TRBJ1-2, the V gene TRBV20-1; TRBD1 is a possible D gene (5 bases). CDR1 DFQATT and CDR2 SNEGSKA come from the germline V gene (reference sequence). CDR3 length equals 12 residues. The V gene lost 1 base and the J gene lost 8 bases, with 11 bases spanning the gap. The CDR3 DNA sequence: TGCAGTGCTAGAGGAAGGGACTGGGGCTACACCTTC. Encoded protein: CSARGRDWGYTF.

This rearrangement joins TRBV5-1 to TRBJ1-2; no reliable D call. Between the trimmed V and J ends, which lost 5 bases and 6 bases, there was a span of 8 bases. CDR3 length: 11 residues. The germline gives CDR1 SGHRS, CDR2 YFSETQ. The CDR3 is CASSVGNGYTF. CDR3 nucleotide sequence: TGCGCCAGCAGTGTAGGGAATGGCTACACCTTC.

The chain couples TRBV7-2 to TRBJ1-1, with no clear D. CDR1 is SGHTA, CDR2 FQGNSA, per germline. Trimming shortened V by 1 base and J by 6 bases, and 12 bases separated the two germline ends. CDR3 size: 14 residues. In DNA form, the CDR3 reads TGTGCCAGCAGCTTAGACTTTTTAGTGGCTGAAGCTTTCTTT. It is translated as CASSLDFLVAEAFF.

The V call is TRBV29-1, the J call TRBJ2-1; TRBD2 matches at 11 bases. The junction had 4 bases not matched to a gene; V was cut back by 4 bases and J by 2 bases. Germline CDR1 is SQVTM and CDR2 is ANQGSEA. CDR3 length: 15 amino acids. The CDR3, as DNA: TGCAGCGTTGTAGCACTAGCGGGAGCCTACAATGAGCAGTTCTTC. Translation: CSVVALAGAYNEQFF.

At least ten counts were recorded for this clonotype. V and J are TRBV5-1 and TRBJ1-1; the match to TRBD1 covers 8 bases. The CDR3 covers 14 residues. Germline CDR1 SGHRS, CDR2 YFSETQ. Trimming removed 4 bases from V and 1 base from J; junction bases left unmatched: 3. CDR3 coding DNA: TGCGCCAGCAGCGGGGGGACAGGGAACACTGAAGCTTTCTTT. Translation gives CASSGGTGNTEAFF.

This clonotype showed up many times. The CDR3 reads CASSVAIGGSSYNEQFF. The DNA of the CDR3 is TGTGCCAGCAGCGTAGCTATCGGCGGAAGCTCCTACAATGAGCAGTTCTTC. The chain uses TRBV9 and TRBJ2-1; D call uncertain. CDR3 length: 17 amino acids. V was clipped by 0 bases and J by 0 bases, with 13 bases between them. Germline V CDR1 and CDR2: SGDLS, YYNGEE.

This chain uses TRBV20-1 with TRBJ2-1; D unclear. Germline lookup yields CDR1 DFQATT and CDR2 SNEGSKA (reference sequence). The length of the CDR3 is 15 residues. Trimming took 0 bases from V and 6 from J, leaving 15 bases between them. DNA of the CDR3: TGCAGTGCTAGAGATCGGTCGAAGAGTCTCAATGAGCAGTTCTTC. It codes for CSARDRSKSLNEQFF.

There are a few counts of this clonotype. The rearrangement uses TRBV7-8 and TRBJ2-1, with D possibly being TRBD2 (6 bases). Germline CDR1 is SGHVS and CDR2 is FQNEAQ. The CDR3 has 18 residues. Trimming stripped 5 bases from V and 3 bases from J, with 23 bases between. CDR3 nucleotide sequence: TGTGCCAGCAGCCCCCCGGGGGTCGGGGACTGGGACTACAATGAGCAGTTCTTC. The encoded protein is CASSPPGVGDWDYNEQFF.

This rearrangement joins TRBV4-3 to TRBJ1-4; D is uncertain. The V end lost 0 bases, the J end lost 3 bases, and 8 bases lay between the germline ends. Germline-derived CDR1 and CDR2 are LGHNA and YSLEER. The CDR3 has 15 amino acids. CDR3 amino acids: CASSQEKIANEKLFF. CDR3 DNA: TGCGCCAGCAGCCAAGAGAAGATAGCTAATGAAAAACTGTTTTTT.

Ten or more counts support this clonotype. V and J are TRBV27 and TRBJ2-3; a weak D match, TRBD1 (5 bases). V gave up 5 bases and J gave up 1 base, with 13 bases separating them. This CDR3 region has 15 residues. Germline CDR1 reads MNHEY; CDR2 reads SMNVEV (reference sequence). CDR3 coding DNA: TGTGCCAGCAGTCTCTATATGGGGCGCACAGATACGCAGTATTTT. This translates into CASSLYMGRTDTQYF.

This clonotype occurred many times. The chain couples TRBV12-3 or TRBV12-4 to TRBJ2-7; D remains unclear. V lost 3 bases and J 0 bases, leaving 6 bases between the germline ends. The CDR3 is 13 amino acids. CDR3: CASSFGPSYEQYF. The CDR3 region has the DNA TGTGCCAGCAGTTTTGGGCCCTCCTACGAGCAGTACTTC.

This clonotype was seen more than once but under ten times. The V call is TRBV3-1, the J call TRBJ1-2; D is undetermined. The CDR3 contains 15 residues. V lost 0 bases and J 7 bases, leaving 15 bases between the germline ends. The germline gives CDR1 LGHDT, CDR2 YNNKEL (reference sequence). Written as DNA, the CDR3 is TGTGCCAGCAGCCAAGAAGCTTCAGGAGCTGCTGGCTACACCTTC. Amino acid sequence: CASSQEASGAAGYTF.

The CDR3 protein is CASSILAGTASYEQYF. DNA for the CDR3: TGTGCCAGCAGCATACTAGCCGGGACAGCGTCCTACGAGCAGTACTTC. The chain couples TRBV5-5 to TRBJ2-7, with D possibly being TRBD1 (7 bases). CDR1 and CDR2 from the germline V gene are SGHKS and YYEKEE (reference sequence). Trimming removed 4 bases at V and 1 base at J, with 18 bases between. This CDR3 spans 16 amino acids.

The chain couples TRBV7-9 to TRBJ2-5, with D perhaps assigned TRBD1 or TRBD2 (6 bases each). The CDR3 runs to 16 residues. V was shortened by 1 base and J by 1 base, with 13 bases between the two germline ends. The germline V gene encodes CDR1 SEHNR and CDR2 FQNEAQ (reference sequence). CDR3 in amino acids: CASSLEGGGLQETQYF. The CDR3 DNA sequence: TGTGCCAGCAGCTTAGAAGGGGGAGGTCTCCAAGAGACCCAGTACTTC.

This clonotype has ten or more counts. The CDR3 loop reads CASSSLLGGIYNEQFF. CDR3 sequence (DNA): TGTGCCAGCAGCTCATTGCTAGGGGGCATCTACAATGAGCAGTTCTTC. The V and J genes are TRBV5-8 and TRBJ2-1; 7 bases map to TRBD1. The CDR3 is 16 amino acids. V lost 3 bases, J lost 3 bases, and 9 bases stayed unmatched. Germline V gene data show CDR1 as SGHTS and CDR2 as YDEGEE. The variable domain in full, with the rest retrieved from reference TRBV5-8 and TRBJ2-1, is EAGVTQSPTHLIKTRGQQATLRCSPISGHTSVYWYQQALGLGLQFLLWYDEGEERNRGNFPPRFSGRQFPNYSSELNVNALELEDSALYLCASSSLLGGIYNEQFFGPGTRLTVL.

This clonotype was detected ten times or more. V gene TRBV7-9 combines with J gene TRBJ2-1, with no clear D. The CDR3 has 12 amino acids. Germline loops: CDR1 SEHNR, CDR2 FQNEAQ (reference sequence). V was shortened by 4 bases and J by 5 bases, with 6 bases between the two germline ends. The CDR3 is CASSYPNNEQFF. The CDR3 DNA reads TGTGCCAGCAGCTACCCAAACAATGAGCAGTTCTTC.

This clonotype was picked up many times. The chain couples TRBV12-3 or TRBV12-4 to TRBJ1-1; 9 bases match TRBD1. J gave up 5 bases and V 5 bases, and 12 bases lay outside the gene matches. This CDR3 spans 16 amino acids. CDR3 residues: CASSKWDRVLGTEAFF. For the CDR3, the DNA is TGTGCCAGCAGTAAGTGGGACAGGGTGCTCGGGACTGAAGCTTTCTTT.

The chain recombines TRBV4-3 with TRBJ2-1; TRBD1 matches 9 bases. V was clipped by 0 bases and J by 8 bases; unmatched bases: 8. The CDR3 is 16 amino acids. Germline CDR1 reads LGHNA; CDR2 reads YSLEER. The CDR3 nucleotides read TGCGCCAGCAGCCAAGACTTAGGACAGGGGTCCTATGAGCAGTTCTTC. Translation: CASSQDLGQGSYEQFF.

There are a few counts of this clonotype. The rearrangement joins TRBV12-3 or TRBV12-4 to TRBJ2-5, with 8 bases that match TRBD1. CDR3 length: 15 amino acids. Trimming removed 5 bases from V and 5 bases from J; junction bases left unmatched: 10. Written as DNA, the CDR3 is TGTGCCAGCAGTCAATACCAGGGGGCGGGGGAGACCCAGTACTTC. This encodes CASSQYQGAGETQYF.

The chain is built from TRBV7-9 and TRBJ2-4, with TRBD2 matching over 9 bases. Trimming removed 2 bases from V and 4 bases from J; junction bases left unmatched: 6. The germline gives CDR1 SEHNR, CDR2 FQNEAQ (reference sequence). The length of the CDR3 is 16 residues. CDR3 DNA sequence: TGTGCCAGCAGCTTACTCAGCGGGGGGCCTAAAAACATTCAGTACTTC. This sequence encodes CASSLLSGGPKNIQYF.

This clonotype was counted between two and nine times. This rearrangement joins TRBV12-3 or TRBV12-4 to TRBJ1-5; D unresolved. The CDR3 spans 15 residues. V dropped 6 bases and J dropped 0 bases, with 12 bases sitting between them. CDR3 DNA: TGTGCCAGCAGGCCCCGTGGGGATAGCAATCAGCCCCAGCATTTT. The encoded protein is CASRPRGDSNQPQHF.

The chain recombines TRBV7-8 with TRBJ2-2, with D perhaps TRBD1 or TRBD2 (5 bases each). V lost 5 bases and J 4 bases, leaving 14 bases between the germline ends. Per the germline V gene, CDR1 is SGHVS and CDR2 is FQNEAQ. The CDR3 has 15 residues. This CDR3 reads CASSPTTGRTGELFF. Written as DNA, the CDR3 is TGTGCCAGCAGCCCTACAACGGGACGCACCGGGGAGCTGTTTTTT.

Notes on this clonotype: The conserved final phenylalanine or tryptophan is absent from the CDR3, which likely points to a read error. The chain has TRBV29-1 and TRBJ2-1, with TRBD1 matching over 8 bases. Per the germline V gene, CDR1 is SQVTM and CDR2 is ANQGSEA. V shed 0 bases and J 9 bases; nucleotides not matched to a gene: 10. This CDR3 has 15 residues. As DNA, the CDR3 is TGCAGCGTTGAAGATCCGGGACAGGTCGGGGGTGAGCAGTTCTTA. Its protein is CSVEDPGQVGGEQFL.

The rearrangement uses TRBV7-2 and TRBJ1-5; no definite D call. CDR1 is SGHTA, CDR2 FQGNSA, per germline. V lost 4 bases and J 5 bases, leaving 6 bases between the germline ends. This CDR3 comprises 12 residues. Written as DNA, the CDR3 is TGTGCCAGCAGCTCCGGATATCAGCCCCAGCATTTT. Translated, it gives CASSSGYQPQHF.

This clonotype was found a few times. The V gene is TRBV28, the J gene TRBJ2-6; weak D call: TRBD1 (6 bases). Per germline, CDR1 MDHEN and CDR2 SYDVKM. Trimming removed 6 bases at V and 0 bases at J, with 15 bases between. The CDR3 spans 17 residues. In nucleotides, the CDR3 is TGTGCCAGCAGGCTCCCGGGACATATCTCTGGGGCCAACGTCCTGACTTTC. This sequence encodes CASRLPGHISGANVLTF. The complete variable domain, with remaining parts taken from reference TRBV28 and TRBJ2-6, reads DVKVTQSSRYLVKRTGEKVFLECVQDMDHENMFWYRQDPGLGLRLIYFSYDVKMKEKGDIPEGYSVSREKKERFSLILESASTNQTSMYLCASRLPGHISGANVLTFGAGSRLTVL.

This rearrangement joins TRBV7-6 to TRBJ2-2, with 14 bases identical to TRBD2. Germline CDR1 SGHVS, CDR2 FNYEAQ. V gave up 5 bases and J gave up 4 bases; unmatched junction bases: 12. There are 19 residues in the CDR3. This chain's CDR3 is CASSPRTSGGPRGTGELFF. The CDR3 DNA reads TGTGCCAGCAGCCCCCGGACTAGCGGGGGGCCCAGAGGCACCGGGGAGCTGTTTTTT.

V usage is TRBV5-1 and J usage is TRBJ1-1, with TRBD1 matching over 8 bases. Losses at the gene ends were 1 base for V and 0 bases for J; bases not matched to a gene: 2. This CDR3 is built from 15 residues. CDR1 is SGHRS, CDR2 YFSETQ, per germline. The CDR3 here is CASSLRGQVNTEAFF. The CDR3 DNA follows: TGCGCCAGCAGCTTGAGGGGACAGGTGAACACTGAAGCTTTCTTT.

V usage is TRBV5-1 and J usage is TRBJ2-7; the D gene is possibly TRBD1 (5 bases). The germline V gene encodes CDR1 SGHRS and CDR2 YFSETQ. The length of the CDR3 is 15 residues. V gave up 0 bases and J gave up 1 base, with 11 bases separating them. The CDR3, as DNA: TGCGCCAGCAGCTTGGCCAGGACATATTCCTACGAGCAGTACTTC. Protein sequence: CASSLARTYSYEQYF.

Only a few counts were recorded for this clonotype. V and J are TRBV12-3 or TRBV12-4 and TRBJ2-7, with 8 positions matching TRBD1. V was pared by 5 bases and J by 6 bases, with 9 bases of the junction left unmatched. The CDR3 has 14 residues. CDR3 DNA: TGTGCCAGCAGTCGACGGACAGGGCCCACCGAGCAGTACTTC. Translating gives CASSRRTGPTEQYF.

This sequence joins TRBV2 and TRBJ2-7; D perhaps matches TRBD2 (6 bases). Germline V gene data show CDR1 as SNHLY and CDR2 as FYNNEI. The CDR3 runs to 15 residues. V lost 3 bases, J lost 3 bases, and 15 bases lay in between. The CDR3 region is CASSEGGSQIYEQYF. CDR3 coding DNA: TGTGCCAGCAGTGAGGGAGGATCCCAGATCTACGAGCAGTACTTC.

This chain joins TRBV20-1 and TRBJ1-4; D gene unclear. This CDR3 has 16 amino acids. The V and J ends lost 4 bases and 7 bases respectively, with 22 bases between them. The V gene's germline CDR1 is DFQATT and CDR2 SNEGSKA (reference sequence). The chain's CDR3 is CSATELGRADSEKLFF. In nucleotides, the CDR3 is TGCAGTGCTACAGAGTTAGGTCGGGCTGATAGTGAAAAACTGTTTTTT.